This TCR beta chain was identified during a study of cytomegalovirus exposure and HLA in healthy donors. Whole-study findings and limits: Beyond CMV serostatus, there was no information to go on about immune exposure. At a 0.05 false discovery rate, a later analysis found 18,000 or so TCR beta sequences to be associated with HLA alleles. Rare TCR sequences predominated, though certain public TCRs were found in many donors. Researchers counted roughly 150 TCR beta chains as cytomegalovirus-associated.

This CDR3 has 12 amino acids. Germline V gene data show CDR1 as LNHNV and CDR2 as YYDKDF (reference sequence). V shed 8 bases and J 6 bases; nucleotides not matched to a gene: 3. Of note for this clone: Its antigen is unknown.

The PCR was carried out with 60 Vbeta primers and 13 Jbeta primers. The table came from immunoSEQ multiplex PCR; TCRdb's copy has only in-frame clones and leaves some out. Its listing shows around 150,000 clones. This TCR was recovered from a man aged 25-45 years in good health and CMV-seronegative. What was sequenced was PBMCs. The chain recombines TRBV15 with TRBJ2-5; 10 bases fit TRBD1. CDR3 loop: CATGTGAQTQYF. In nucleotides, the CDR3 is TGTGCCACCGGGACAGGGGCCCAGACCCAGTACTTC.